These T cell receptor beta chains were read from a single sample in a study of graft-versus-host responses after intestinal transplantation. Profiled with immunoSEQ multiplex PCR; TCRdb holds only in-frame clones, not every one. In the table there are some 77,000 clones, roughly 90% of which are singletons. The sample here was PBMCs, taken 98 days after intestinal transplantation. Receptors were obtained from a human patient who received an intestinal transplant, so some T cells may come from the graft donor. CDR3s include the opening cysteine and the closing phenylalanine or tryptophan. The D gene is left open where the match is weak. A row's size may be missing; if present it is once, few, many or a size class.

d_gene,j_gene,v_gene,abundance,CDR3nt,CDR3aa
.,TRBJ1-5,TRBV2,once,TGTGCCAGCAGTGATCAGGGAATAAGCAATCAGCCCCAGCATTTT,CASSDQGISNQPQHF
.,TRBJ1-2,TRBV9,.,TGTGCCAGCAGCGGGACAGTCCCCAACTATGGCTACACCTTC,CASSGTVPNYGYTF
.,TRBJ2-5,TRBV4-1,.,TGCGCCAGCAGCCAAGGGGGGGGCGGGATAGAGACCCAGTACTTC,CASSQGGGGIETQYF
.,TRBJ2-6,TRBV7-6,.,TGTGCCAGCAGGCCCTACTCTGGGGCCAACGTCCTGACTTTC,CASRPYSGANVLTF
.,TRBJ1-1,TRBV7-9,.,TGTGCCAGCAGCTTGGTGCTACCTACCTCTGAAGCTTTCTTT,CASSLVLPTSEAFF
.,TRBJ1-2,TRBV12-5,once,TGTGCTAGTGGTTTGAACAGGGAGGGCTATGGCTACACCTTC,CASGLNREGYGYTF
TRBD1,TRBJ1-2,TRBV7-3,.,TGTGCCAGCAGCTTAACCCGCATTGACAGGGCGACTTTCATCTTC,CASSLTRIDRATFIF
TRBD2,TRBJ2-3,TRBV6-5,few,TGTGCCAGCAGTTACACGGGGGGAGTGGCAGATACGCAGTATTTT,CASSYTGGVADTQYF
TRBD2,TRBJ2-3,TRBV6-1,.,TGTGCCAGCACCCCTAGCGGGGCTAGCACAGATACGCAGTATTTT,CASTPSGASTDTQYF
.,TRBJ2-1,TRBV20-1,.,TGCAGTGCTAGGAGAGGGCCTGAGCAGTTCTTC,CSARRGPEQFF
.,TRBJ2-7,TRBV6-6,.,TGTGCCAGCAGTTACTTAGAGGACGACTACGAGCAGTACTTC,CASSYLEDDYEQYF
.,TRBJ2-1,TRBV15,.,TGTGCCACCAGCAGAGGCTCCGGGACTGGCTTAAATGAGCAGTTCTTC,CATSRGSGTGLNEQFF
.,TRBJ1-3,TRBV2,.,TGTGCCAGCAGTGAGGGCGGACACCTCATCTCTGGAAACACCATATATTTT,CASSEGGHLISGNTIYF
TRBD1,TRBJ1-1,TRBV7-8,.,TGTGCCAGCAGCTTAGTTTTGGGGGACAGGGGGTCGATTAACACTGAAGCTTTCTTT,CASSLVLGDRGSINTEAFF
.,TRBJ2-7,TRBV28,.,TGTGCCAGCAGTCCAATATTGACAAGCTCCTACGAGCAGTACTTC,CASSPILTSSYEQYF
.,TRBJ1-1,TRBV2,.,TGTGCCAGCCTAGAGGGGACTGAAGCTTTCTTT,CASLEGTEAFF
.,TRBJ2-2,TRBV10-1,once,TGCGCCAGCGGGTCCTCCACACCGAACACCGGGGAGCTGTTTTTT,CASGSSTPNTGELFF
.,TRBJ1-5,TRBV6-1,.,TGTGCCAGCAGTGAAGTGGACAATCAGCCCCAGCATTTT,CASSEVDNQPQHF
TRBD1,TRBJ1-1,TRBV11-3,.,TGTGCCAGCAGCCCCCTGTGGACAGGGAACACTGAAGCTTTCTTT,CASSPLWTGNTEAFF
.,TRBJ2-6,TRBV9,.,TGTGCCAGCAGCGTGGACAGTACCAACGTCCTGACTTTC,CASSVDSTNVLTF
.,TRBJ2-1,TRBV5-1,.,TGCGCCAGCAGCTTGGGCCCCCATCTGGACAGGAGGGGTACATATGTGACCAATGAGCAGTTCTTC,CASSLGPHLDRRGTYVTNEQFF
.,TRBJ1-1,TRBV27,.,TGTGCCAGCACCATCCCGGGGGGGCTTCGGACTGAAGCTTTCTTT,CASTIPGGLRTEAFF
.,TRBJ2-7,TRBV27,.,TGTGCCAGCAGTTTAGGCAGAGGGGGGATCTACGAGCAGTACTTC,CASSLGRGGIYEQYF
.,TRBJ2-7,TRBV21-1,.,TGTGCCAGCAGCAAATGGGAGGAGGGGCCCTACGAGCAGTACTTC,CASSKWEEGPYEQYF
.,TRBJ1-4,TRBV7-3,.,TGTGCCAGCAGCTTGACAGCAACTAATGAAAAACTGTTTTTT,CASSLTATNEKLFF
.,TRBJ1-5,TRBV30,.,TGTGCCTGGTCGCGGGGAGGGCAGCCCCAGCATTTT,CAWSRGGQPQHF
.,TRBJ2-7,TRBV6-5,.,TGTGCCAGCAGTCCCGCCGGGGGCGCGAGGTACGAGCAGTACTTC,CASSPAGGARYEQYF
TRBD1,TRBJ2-3,TRBV18,once,TGTGCCAGCCAACAGGGGGGAGATACGCAGTATTTT,CASQQGGDTQYF
.,TRBJ2-5,TRBV5-5,.,TGTGCCAGCAGCTTGTTCAGGAAAACACAAGAGACCCAGTACTTC,CASSLFRKTQETQYF
.,TRBJ2-2,TRBV7-9,.,TGTGCCAGCAGCCCGGGCACCGGGGAGCTGTTTTTT,CASSPGTGELFF
TRBD2,TRBJ2-3,TRBV4-2,.,TGTGCCAGCAGCCAAGTAAACGGGAGGGAGACAGATACGCAGTATTTT,CASSQVNGRETDTQYF